This T cell receptor beta chain emerged from a study of cytotoxic CD8 clonotypes in ibrutinib-treated CLL. General study results and limits: Clonality was elevated at ibrutinib response and had returned toward baseline at progression.

TCRdb's copy holds only in-frame clones and misses some; the assay was immunoSEQ multiplex PCR. The repertoire consists of approximately 330,000 clones, with around four fifths occurring once and the leading ten covering over 6.5%. V shed 8 bases and J shed 4 bases, with 15 bases lying between them. Germline-derived CDR1 and CDR2 are MNHNS and SASEGT. This CDR3 region has 15 residues. Comment on this clone: Antigen: not known.

The rearrangement links TRBV6-1 to TRBJ2-6, with D perhaps TRBD1 or TRBD2 (5 bases each). Sequencing used PBMCs, obtained before ibrutinib treatment. The sequence derives from a human donor with chronic lymphocytic leukemia. CDR3 sequence (DNA): TGTGCCAGCGGGGACCCAGGGCGCGGGGCCAACGTCCTGACTTTC. This codes for CASGDPGRGANVLTF.